One T cell receptor beta chain is described in this entry. Its antigen remains undetermined. Within one base of it there is no much larger clone, and no base qualities were kept. Receptors were amplified or captured by the immunoSEQ multiplex PCR assay. Here the immuneACCESS table is served through TCRdb, limited to in-frame sequences with V and J called. Missing clones are a known gap in these copies; in checked studies unresolved V genes cover under half, and the rest lacks a known reason. In this sample the table shows around 110,000 clones, under 95% of which occur a single time. The top ten constitute 0.78% of the sample. This entry is derived from a study of T cell changes during pregnancy in multiple sclerosis (dated by TCRdb to about 2019). With respect to the entire study: Changes in the T cell repertoire over the course of pregnancy were examined in this study in women with multiple sclerosis.

The junction shows trimming of 3 bases on V and 6 bases on J, plus 15 bases between the germline ends. Sequences LGHNA (CDR1) and YSLEER (CDR2) are obtained from the germline V gene. From the cysteine through the phenylalanine, the CDR3 covers 14 amino acids. Of the read, only the CDR3 DNA is kept; its 42 bases are in frame from base 1. The rearranged segments are TRBV4-3 and TRBJ2-7; TRBD2 is a weak D gene call, 6 bases matching. Specimen: peripheral blood, collected in the third trimester of pregnancy. The source is a female donor in good health, enrolled as a control in a pregnancy study. The CDR3 has the sequence CASSQEGFLREQYF. The bases read TGCGCCAGCAGCCAGGAGGGGTTTCTGCGCGAGCAGTACTTC.